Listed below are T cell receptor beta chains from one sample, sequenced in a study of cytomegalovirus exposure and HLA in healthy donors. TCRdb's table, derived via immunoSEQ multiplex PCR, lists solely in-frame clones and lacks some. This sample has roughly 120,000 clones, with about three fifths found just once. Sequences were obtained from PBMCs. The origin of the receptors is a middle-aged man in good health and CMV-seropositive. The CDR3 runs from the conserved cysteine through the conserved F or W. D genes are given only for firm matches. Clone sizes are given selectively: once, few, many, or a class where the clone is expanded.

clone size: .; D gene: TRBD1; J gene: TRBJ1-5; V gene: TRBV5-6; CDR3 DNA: TGTGCCAGCAGCTTGGGACAGGGCTGGCAGCCCCAGCATTTT; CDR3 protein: CASSLGQGWQPQHF
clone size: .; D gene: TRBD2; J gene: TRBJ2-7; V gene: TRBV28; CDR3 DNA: TGTGCCAGCAGTCCCCTCGGGACTAGCGGGAACTACGAGCAGTACTTC; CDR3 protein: CASSPLGTSGNYEQYF
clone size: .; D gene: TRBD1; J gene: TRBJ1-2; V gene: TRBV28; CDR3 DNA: TGTGCCAGCAGTTTGGGACAGGGGACCTATGGCTACACCTTC; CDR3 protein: CASSLGQGTYGYTF
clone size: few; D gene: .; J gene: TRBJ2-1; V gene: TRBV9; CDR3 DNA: TGTGCCAGCAGCGTAGAAGTGGGCCCCAATGAGCAGTTCTTC; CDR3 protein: CASSVEVGPNEQFF
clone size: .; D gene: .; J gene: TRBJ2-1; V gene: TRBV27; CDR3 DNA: TGTGCCAGCAGTTTACTCGCGGGTACCTACAATGAGCAGTTCTTC; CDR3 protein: CASSLLAGTYNEQFF
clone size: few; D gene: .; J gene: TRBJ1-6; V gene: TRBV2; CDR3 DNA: TGTGCCAGCAGTGTCGCAGGGAGGAATTCACCCCTCCACTTT; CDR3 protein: CASSVAGRNSPLHF
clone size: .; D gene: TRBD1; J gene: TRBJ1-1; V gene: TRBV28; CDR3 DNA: TGTGCCAGCAGTCATAGGACAGGGTTCGCCACTGAAGCTTTCTTT; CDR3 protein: CASSHRTGFATEAFF
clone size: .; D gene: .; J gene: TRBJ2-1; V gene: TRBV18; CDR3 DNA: TGTGCCAGCTCACCCGGGACATACAATGAGCAGTTCTTC; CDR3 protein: CASSPGTYNEQFF
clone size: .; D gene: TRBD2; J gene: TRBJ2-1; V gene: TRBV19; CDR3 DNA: TGTGCCAGTATCGGGATAGCGGGGATTCGTAATGAGCAGTTCTTC; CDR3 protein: CASIGIAGIRNEQFF
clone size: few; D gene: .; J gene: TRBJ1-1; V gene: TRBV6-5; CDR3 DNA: TGTGCCAGCAGTTATGACGCCCGAGGGAGGACTGAAGCTTTCTTT; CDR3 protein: CASSYDARGRTEAFF
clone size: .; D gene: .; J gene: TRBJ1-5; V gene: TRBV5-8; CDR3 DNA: TGTGCCAGCAGCTTGGATCATAGGGAATCGGGAGGCAATCAGCCCCAGCATTTT; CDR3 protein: CASSLDHRESGGNQPQHF
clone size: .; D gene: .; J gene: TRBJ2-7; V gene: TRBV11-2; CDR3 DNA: TGTGCCAGCAGCTTAGATCGGGGACTCTACGAGCAGTACTTC; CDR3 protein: CASSLDRGLYEQYF
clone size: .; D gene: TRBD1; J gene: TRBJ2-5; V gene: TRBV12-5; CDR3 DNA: TGTGCTAGTGTTGGGGGCCTGGACAGGGGGTTTGAGACCCAGTACTTC; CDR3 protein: CASVGGLDRGFETQYF
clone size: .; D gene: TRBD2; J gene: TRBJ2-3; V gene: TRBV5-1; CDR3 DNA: TGCGCCAGCAGCATACTAGCGGGCGGAGGAGATACGCAGTATTTT; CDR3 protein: CASSILAGGGDTQYF
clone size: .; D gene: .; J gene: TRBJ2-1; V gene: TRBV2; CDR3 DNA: TGTGCCAGCAGCGATCCCGACAGAAATGAGCAGTTCTTC; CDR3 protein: CASSDPDRNEQFF
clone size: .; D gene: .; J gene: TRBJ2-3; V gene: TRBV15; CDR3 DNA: TGTGCCACCAGGGGGGGACAGAGCACAGATACGCAGTATTTT; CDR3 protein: CATRGGQSTDTQYF
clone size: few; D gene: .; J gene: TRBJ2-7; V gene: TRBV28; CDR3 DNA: TGTGCCAGCAGTCCGACACCAGGGACTCTAACACCCTACGAGCAGTACTTC; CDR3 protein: CASSPTPGTLTPYEQYF
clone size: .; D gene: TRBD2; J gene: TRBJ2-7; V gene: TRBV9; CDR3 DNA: TGTGCCAGCAGCGTAGGCCGGGCTAGCGGGGCGCGCTACGAGCAGTACTTC; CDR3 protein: CASSVGRASGARYEQYF
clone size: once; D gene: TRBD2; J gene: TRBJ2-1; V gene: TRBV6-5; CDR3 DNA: TGTGCCAGCAGTTACTCGTTGGCGGGGGGGCGTGAGCAGTTCTTC; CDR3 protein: CASSYSLAGGREQFF